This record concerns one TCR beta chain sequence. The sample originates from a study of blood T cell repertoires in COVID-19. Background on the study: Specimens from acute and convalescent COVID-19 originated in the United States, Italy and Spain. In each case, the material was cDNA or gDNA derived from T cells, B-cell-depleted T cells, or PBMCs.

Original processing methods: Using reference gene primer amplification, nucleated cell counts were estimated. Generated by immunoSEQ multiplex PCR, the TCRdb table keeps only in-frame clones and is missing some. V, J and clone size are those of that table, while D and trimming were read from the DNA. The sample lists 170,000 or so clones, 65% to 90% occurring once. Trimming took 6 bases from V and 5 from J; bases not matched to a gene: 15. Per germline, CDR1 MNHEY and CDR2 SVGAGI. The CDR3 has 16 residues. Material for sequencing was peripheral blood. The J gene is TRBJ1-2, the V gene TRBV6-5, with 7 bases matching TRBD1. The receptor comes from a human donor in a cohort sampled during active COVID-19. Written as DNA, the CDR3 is TGTGCCAGCAGGTACAGCCTATCCGGGACAGCATATGGCTACACCTTC. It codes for CASRYSLSGTAYGYTF.